This T cell receptor (beta chain) originates from a study of EBV T-cell therapy then PD-1 blockade in nasopharyngeal carcinoma. Noted treatment: AdE1-LMPpoly-expanded autologous EBV-specific T-cell therapy followed by anti-PD-1 nivolumab. V was cut by 3 bases and J by 1 base, with 10 bases left in between. The CDR3 spans 14 residues. From germline, CDR1 is WSHSY and CDR2 SAAADI. On this clone itself: As yet, its antigen is unknown.

Sequencing was performed with immunoSEQ multiplex PCR; in TCRdb, only in-frame clones are kept and a portion is missing. The sample contains roughly 20,000 clones, 84% of which appear only once. The sample consisted of CD8+ T cells from blood, taken at approximately day 31 from a patient whose treatment included autologous EBV-specific T cells and nivolumab. V gene TRBV10-2 combines with J gene TRBJ2-7; D may be TRBD1 (5 bases). This receptor was identified in a middle-aged man with nasopharyngeal carcinoma. Here the CDR3 reads CASSEGPGSYEQYF. The DNA for the CDR3 is TGCGCCAGCAGTGAAGGACCAGGGTCCTACGAGCAGTACTTC.